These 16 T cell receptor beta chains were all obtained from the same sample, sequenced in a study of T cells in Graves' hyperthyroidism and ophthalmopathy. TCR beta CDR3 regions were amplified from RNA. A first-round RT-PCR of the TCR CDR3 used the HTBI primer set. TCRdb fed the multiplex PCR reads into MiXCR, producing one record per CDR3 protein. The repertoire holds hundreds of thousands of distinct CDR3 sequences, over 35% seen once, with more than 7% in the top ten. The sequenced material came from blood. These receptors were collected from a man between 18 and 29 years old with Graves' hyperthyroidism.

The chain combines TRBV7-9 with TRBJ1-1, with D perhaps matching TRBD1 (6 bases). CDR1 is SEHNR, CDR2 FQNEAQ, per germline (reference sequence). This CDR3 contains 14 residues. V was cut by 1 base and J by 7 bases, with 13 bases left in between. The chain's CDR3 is CASSLGGGGCEAFF. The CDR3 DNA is TGTGCCAGCAGCTTAGGAGGGGGGGGATGTGAAGCTTTCTTT.

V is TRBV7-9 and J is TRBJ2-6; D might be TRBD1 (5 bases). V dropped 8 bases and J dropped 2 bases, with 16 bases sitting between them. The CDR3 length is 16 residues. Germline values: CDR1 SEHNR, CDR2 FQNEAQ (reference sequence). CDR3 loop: CASPEARGAGANVLTF. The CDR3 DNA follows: TGTGCCAGCCCCGAAGCAAGGGGCGCTGGGGCCAACGTCCTGACTTTC.

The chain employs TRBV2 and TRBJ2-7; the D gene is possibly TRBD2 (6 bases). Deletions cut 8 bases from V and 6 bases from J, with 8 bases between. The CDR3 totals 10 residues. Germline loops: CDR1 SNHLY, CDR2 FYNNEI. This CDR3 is CASGGLEQYF. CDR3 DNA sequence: TGTGCCAGCGGGGGACTCGAGCAGTACTTC.

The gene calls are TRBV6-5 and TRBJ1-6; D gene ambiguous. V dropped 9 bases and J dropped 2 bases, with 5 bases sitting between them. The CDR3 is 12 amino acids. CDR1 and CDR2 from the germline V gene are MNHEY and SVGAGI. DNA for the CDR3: TGTGCCAGTCGCACCTATAATTCACCCCTCCACTTT. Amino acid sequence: CASRTYNSPLHF.

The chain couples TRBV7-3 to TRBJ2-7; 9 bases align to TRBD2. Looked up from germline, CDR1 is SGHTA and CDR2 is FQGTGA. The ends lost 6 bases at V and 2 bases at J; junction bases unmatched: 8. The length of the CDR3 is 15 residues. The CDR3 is CASSYRSGSTYEQYF. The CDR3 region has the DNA TGTGCCAGCAGTTACCGTAGCGGGAGCACCTACGAGCAGTACTTC.

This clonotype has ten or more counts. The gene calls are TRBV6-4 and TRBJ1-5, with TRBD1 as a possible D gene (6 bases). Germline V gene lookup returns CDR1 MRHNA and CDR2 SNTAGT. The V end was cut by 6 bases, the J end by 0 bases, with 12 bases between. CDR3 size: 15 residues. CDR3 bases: TGTGCCAGCAGCCAGGACAGCTATAGCAATCAGCCCCAGCATTTT. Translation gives CASSQDSYSNQPQHF.

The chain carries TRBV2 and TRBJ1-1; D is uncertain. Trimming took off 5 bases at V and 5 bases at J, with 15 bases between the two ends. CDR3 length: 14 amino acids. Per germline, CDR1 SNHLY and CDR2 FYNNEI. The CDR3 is CASSLNPGQTEAFF. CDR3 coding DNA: TGTGCCAGCAGTTTAAATCCCGGGCAGACTGAAGCTTTCTTT.

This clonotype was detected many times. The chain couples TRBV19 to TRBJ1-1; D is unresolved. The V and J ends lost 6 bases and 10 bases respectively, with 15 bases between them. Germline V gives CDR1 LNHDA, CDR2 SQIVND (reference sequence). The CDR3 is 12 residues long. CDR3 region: CASSPNLSGAFF. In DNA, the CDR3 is TGTGCCAGTAGCCCGAACTTGAGCGGAGCTTTCTTT.

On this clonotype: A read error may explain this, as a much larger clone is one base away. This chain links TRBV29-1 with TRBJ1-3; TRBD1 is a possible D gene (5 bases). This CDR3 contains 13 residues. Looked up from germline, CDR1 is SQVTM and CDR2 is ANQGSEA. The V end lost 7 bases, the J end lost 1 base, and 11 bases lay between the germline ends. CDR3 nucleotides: TGCAGCGCCGGGACGCCATCTGGAAACACCATATATTTT. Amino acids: CSAGTPSGNTIYF.

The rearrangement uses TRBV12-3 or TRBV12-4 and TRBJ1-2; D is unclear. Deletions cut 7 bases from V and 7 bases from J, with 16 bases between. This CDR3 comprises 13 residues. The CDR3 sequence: CASTDPEKVGYTF. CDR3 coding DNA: TGTGCCAGCACCGACCCCGAAAAGGTTGGCTACACCTTC.

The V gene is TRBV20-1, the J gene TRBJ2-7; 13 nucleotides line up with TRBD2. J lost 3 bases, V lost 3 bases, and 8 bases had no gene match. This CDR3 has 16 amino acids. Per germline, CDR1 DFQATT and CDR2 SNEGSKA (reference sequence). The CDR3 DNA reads TGCAGTGCTAGCAGAACTGGACTAGCGGGAGACTACGAGCAGTACTTC. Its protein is CSASRTGLAGDYEQYF.

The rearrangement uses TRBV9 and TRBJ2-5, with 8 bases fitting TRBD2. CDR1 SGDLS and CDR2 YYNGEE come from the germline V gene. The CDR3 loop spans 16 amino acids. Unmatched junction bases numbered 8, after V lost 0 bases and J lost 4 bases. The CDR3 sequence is CASSVGGRTSTETQYF. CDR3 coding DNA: TGTGCCAGCAGCGTAGGAGGAAGGACTAGCACAGAGACCCAGTACTTC.

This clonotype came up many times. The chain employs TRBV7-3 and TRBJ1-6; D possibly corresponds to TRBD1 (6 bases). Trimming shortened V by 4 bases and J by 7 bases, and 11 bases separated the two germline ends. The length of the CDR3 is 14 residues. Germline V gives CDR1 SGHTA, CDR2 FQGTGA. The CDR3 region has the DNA TGTGCCAGCAGCTCCGGGACATTGAATTCACCCCTCCACTTT. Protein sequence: CASSSGTLNSPLHF.

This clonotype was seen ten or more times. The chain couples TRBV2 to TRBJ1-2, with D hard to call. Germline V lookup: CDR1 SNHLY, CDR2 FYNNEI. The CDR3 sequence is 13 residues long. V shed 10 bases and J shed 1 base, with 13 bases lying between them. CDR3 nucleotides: TGTGCCAACCCACCTGGGGTTAACTATGGCTACACCTTC. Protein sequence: CANPPGVNYGYTF.

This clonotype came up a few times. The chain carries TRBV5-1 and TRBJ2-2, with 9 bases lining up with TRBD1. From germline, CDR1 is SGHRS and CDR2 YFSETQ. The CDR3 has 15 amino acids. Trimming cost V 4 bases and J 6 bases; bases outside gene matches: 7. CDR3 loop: CASSTGDRDPGELFF. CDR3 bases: TGCGCCAGCAGCACAGGGGACAGGGATCCCGGGGAGCTGTTTTTT.

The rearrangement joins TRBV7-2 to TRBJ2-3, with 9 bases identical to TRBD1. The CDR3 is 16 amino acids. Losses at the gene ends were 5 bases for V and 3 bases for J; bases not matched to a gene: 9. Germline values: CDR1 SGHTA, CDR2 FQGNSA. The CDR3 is CASSPYGTGMTDTQYF. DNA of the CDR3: TGTGCCAGCAGCCCATACGGGACAGGGATGACAGATACGCAGTATTTT. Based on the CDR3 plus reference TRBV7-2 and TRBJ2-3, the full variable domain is GAGVSQSPSNKVTEKGKDVELRCDPISGHTALYWYRQSLGQGLEFLIYFQGNSAPDKSGLPSDRFSAERTGGSVSTLTIQRTQQEDSAVYLCASSPYGTGMTDTQYFGPGTRLTVL.